Listed here are 11 T cell receptor beta chains from one sample, sequenced in a study of blood T cell repertoires in COVID-19 (dated by TCRdb to 2018 to 2020). The library was produced with the immunoSEQ multiplex PCR assay. The immuneACCESS repertoire file appears here via TCRdb, limited to in-frame rearrangements. These files lack a portion of the clones; in checked studies, under half of the deficit traces to unresolved V genes, and the cause of the others is not known. The sample includes 90,000 to 150,000 clones, with about 79% observed a single time. About 4% of the sample is held by the ten biggest clonotypes. The sequenced material came from peripheral blood. The receptors derive from a woman of 80 years or more with acute or convalescent COVID-19.

The rearrangement joins TRBV6-5 to TRBJ2-7, with 8 positions matching TRBD1. V shed 0 bases and J 4 bases; nucleotides not matched to a gene: 8. The germline V gene has CDR1 MNHEY and CDR2 SVGAGI. CDR3 length: 16 amino acids. CDR3 DNA sequence: TGTGCCAGCAGTTACTCGAAAGGACAGGGAAAATACGAGCAGTACTTC. Protein sequence: CASSYSKGQGKYEQYF.

V gene TRBV9 combines with J gene TRBJ1-3; 8 positions agree with TRBD1. The CDR3 has 18 amino acids. J lost 0 bases, V lost 4 bases, and 12 bases had no gene match. Germline-derived CDR1 and CDR2 are SGDLS and YYNGEE. The CDR3 here is CASSPWTGSGSSGNTIYF. As DNA, the CDR3 is TGTGCCAGCAGCCCCTGGACAGGGAGCGGATCCTCTGGAAACACCATATATTTT.

This chain connects TRBV24-1 to TRBJ2-5; D remains unclear. Germline V gene sequence: CDR1 KGHDR, CDR2 SFDVKD. The CDR3 length is 13 residues. V was shortened by 2 bases and J by 2 bases, with 5 bases between the two germline ends. CDR3 amino acids: CATSDSAQETQYF. The DNA of the CDR3 is TGTGCCACCAGTGATTCTGCGCAAGAGACCCAGTACTTC.

This chain's CDR3 is CASSPMATGLGNQPQHF. The CDR3 region has the DNA TGTGCCAGCTCACCGATGGCGACAGGTTTGGGCAATCAGCCCCAGCATTTT. The rearrangement links TRBV18 to TRBJ1-5, with D perhaps TRBD1 (6 bases). The length of the CDR3 is 17 residues. The germline V gene encodes CDR1 KGHSH and CDR2 LQKENI. V lost 3 bases and J 2 bases, leaving 17 bases between the germline ends.

This chain uses TRBV19 with TRBJ1-2; D might be TRBD1 (6 bases). Germline loops: CDR1 LNHDA, CDR2 SQIVND (reference sequence). The CDR3 loop spans 13 amino acids. The V end lost 3 bases, the J end lost 4 bases, and 9 bases lay between the germline ends. The CDR3 DNA reads as TGTGCCAGTAGTATCGGACAGATCTATGGCTACACCTTC. Translation: CASSIGQIYGYTF.

The chain joins TRBV3-1 (or the pseudogene TRBV3-2) to TRBJ1-1, with 7 bases identical to TRBD1. The CDR3 is 17 amino acids. Germline V gene data show CDR1 as LGHDT and CDR2 as YNNKEL (reference sequence). J lost 0 bases, V lost 4 bases, and 11 bases had no gene match. CDR3: CASSPQPGQAVNTEAFF. The CDR3 nucleotides are TGTGCCAGCAGCCCCCAACCCGGACAGGCCGTGAACACTGAAGCTTTCTTT.

The chain is built from TRBV12-3 or TRBV12-4 and TRBJ1-2, with D possibly matching TRBD1 (5 bases). Trimming removed 2 bases from V and 8 bases from J, with 9 bases in between. The CDR3 contains 12 residues. CDR3: CASSLMGGGYTF. For the CDR3, the DNA is TGTGCCAGCAGTTTAATGGGGGGAGGCTACACCTTC.

This clone was recorded only once. The rearrangement uses TRBV18 and TRBJ2-1, with D possibly TRBD2 on 6 matching bases. V lost 6 bases and J lost 6, with 18 bases in between. The germline V gene has CDR1 KGHSH and CDR2 LQKENI. The CDR3 runs 15 residues. Written as DNA, the CDR3 is TGTGCCAGCTCCAGGGATGGTTACGGGGGCAATGAGCAGTTCTTC. Translated, it gives CASSRDGYGGNEQFF.

This chain connects TRBV4-3 to TRBJ1-1; a possible D gene is TRBD1 (5 bases). Germline V CDR1 and CDR2: LGHNA, YSLEER. The CDR3 spans 14 residues. V lost 1 base to trimming and J lost 4 bases, with 10 bases between them. The CDR3 DNA reads TGCGCCAGCAGCCAAGTAAGGGGTGGCACTGAAGCTTTCTTT. As protein: CASSQVRGGTEAFF.

This chain joins TRBV5-1 and TRBJ1-1; 9 positions agree with TRBD1. The germline CDR1 and CDR2 sequences are SGHRS and YFSETQ. The trim removed 4 bases at V and 1 base at J, leaving 5 bases unmatched. There are 15 residues in the CDR3. CDR3 sequence: CASSPVQGANTEAFF. Here the CDR3 DNA reads TGCGCCAGCAGCCCAGTACAGGGGGCGAACACTGAAGCTTTCTTT.

This chain uses TRBV6-5 with TRBJ1-5; D is possibly TRBD1 (5 bases). V dropped 2 bases and J dropped 7 bases, with 15 bases sitting between them. Per the germline V gene, CDR1 is MNHEY and CDR2 is SVGAGI. This CDR3 has 15 residues. The CDR3 loop reads CASSYGGGSGQPQHF. The CDR3 nucleotides are TGTGCCAGCAGTTACGGCGGGGGTTCGGGGCAGCCCCAGCATTTT.